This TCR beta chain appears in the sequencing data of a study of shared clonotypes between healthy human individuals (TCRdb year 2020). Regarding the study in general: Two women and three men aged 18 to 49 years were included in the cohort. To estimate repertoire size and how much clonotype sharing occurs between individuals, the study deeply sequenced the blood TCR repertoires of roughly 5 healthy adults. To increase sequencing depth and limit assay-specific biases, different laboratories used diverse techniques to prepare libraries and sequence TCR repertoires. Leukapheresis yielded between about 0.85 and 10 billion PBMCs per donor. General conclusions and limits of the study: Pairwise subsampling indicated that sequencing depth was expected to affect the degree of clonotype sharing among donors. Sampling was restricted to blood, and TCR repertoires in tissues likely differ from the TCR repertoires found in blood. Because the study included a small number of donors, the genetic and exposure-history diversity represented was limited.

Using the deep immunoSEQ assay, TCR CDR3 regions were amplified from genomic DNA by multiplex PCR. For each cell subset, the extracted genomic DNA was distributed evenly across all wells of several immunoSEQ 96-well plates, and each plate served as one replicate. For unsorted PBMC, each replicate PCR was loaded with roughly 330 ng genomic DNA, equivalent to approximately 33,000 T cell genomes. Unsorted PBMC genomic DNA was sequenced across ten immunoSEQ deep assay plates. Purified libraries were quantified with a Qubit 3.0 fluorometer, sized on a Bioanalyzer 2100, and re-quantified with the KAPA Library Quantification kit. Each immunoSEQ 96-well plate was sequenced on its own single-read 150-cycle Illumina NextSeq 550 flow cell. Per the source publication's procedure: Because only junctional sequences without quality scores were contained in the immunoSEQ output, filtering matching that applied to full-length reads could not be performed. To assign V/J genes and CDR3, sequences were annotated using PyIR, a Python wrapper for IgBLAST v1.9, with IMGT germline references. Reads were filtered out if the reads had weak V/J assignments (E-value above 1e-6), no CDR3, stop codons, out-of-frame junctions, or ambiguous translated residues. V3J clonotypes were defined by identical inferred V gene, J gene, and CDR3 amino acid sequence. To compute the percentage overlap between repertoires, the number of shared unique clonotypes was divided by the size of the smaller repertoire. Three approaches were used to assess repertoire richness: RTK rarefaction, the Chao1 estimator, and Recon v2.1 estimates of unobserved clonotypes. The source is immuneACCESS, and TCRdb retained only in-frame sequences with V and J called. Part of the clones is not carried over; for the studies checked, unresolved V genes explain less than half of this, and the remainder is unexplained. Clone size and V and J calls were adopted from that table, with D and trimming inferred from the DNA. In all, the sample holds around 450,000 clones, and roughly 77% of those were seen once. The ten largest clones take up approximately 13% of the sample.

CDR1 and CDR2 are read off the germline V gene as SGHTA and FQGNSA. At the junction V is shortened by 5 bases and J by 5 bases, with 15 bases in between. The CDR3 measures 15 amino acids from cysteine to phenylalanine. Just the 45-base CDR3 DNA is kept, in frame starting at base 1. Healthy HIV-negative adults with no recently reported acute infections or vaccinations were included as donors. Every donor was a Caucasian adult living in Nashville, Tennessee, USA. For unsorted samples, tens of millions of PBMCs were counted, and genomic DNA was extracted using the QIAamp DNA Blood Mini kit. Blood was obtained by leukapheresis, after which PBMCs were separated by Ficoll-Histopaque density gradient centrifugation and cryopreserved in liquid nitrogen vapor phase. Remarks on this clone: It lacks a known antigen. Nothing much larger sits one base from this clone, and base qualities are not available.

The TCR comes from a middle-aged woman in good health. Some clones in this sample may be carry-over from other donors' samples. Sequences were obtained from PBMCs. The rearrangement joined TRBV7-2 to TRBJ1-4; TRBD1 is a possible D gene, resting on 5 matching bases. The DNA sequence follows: TGTGCCAGCAGCCCCCGGGGGGGGGAGAATGAAAAACTGTTTTTT. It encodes CASSPRGGENEKLFF.